The T cell receptor beta chain described here comes from a study of CD8 T cells in ankylosing spondylitis. Study-wide findings and caveats: In peripheral blood, disease-linked CD8+ clones occurred at relatively low frequencies. For ankylosing spondylitis blood, a TCR beta motif of under ten highly homologous variants appeared characteristic. The study looked at matched synovial fluid samples from ankylosing spondylitis patients. Disease-linked clones were reported to be significantly enriched there. Reactive arthritis synovial fluid and blood previously showed some of these motif variants.

The CDR3 length is 16 residues. Germline CDR1 reads LGHDT; CDR2 reads YNNKEL (reference sequence). V lost 1 base and J lost 1; bases outside the gene matches: 3. Each CDR3 protein is one row after TCRdb ran MiXCR on the 5' RACE reads. There are approximately 500,000 distinct CDR3 sequences in the sample; approximately 12% occur only once, and about 6.8% lies in the top ten. On this clonotype: The antigen is unknown.

V and J are TRBV3-1 and TRBJ2-3, with 9 bases that match TRBD2. The sample consisted of blood, either unsorted or a sorted T cell fraction (not recorded which). The TCR originated in a male donor with ankylosing spondylitis. CDR3 DNA: TGTGCCAGCAGCCAAGTGTCTAGCGGGGGCACAGATACGCAGTATTTT. Its protein product is CASSQVSSGGTDTQYF.